These T cell receptor beta chains were read from a single sample in a study of T-cell reconstitution after alpha-beta-depleted transplantation in children. TCRdb recomputed calls from the PCR reads with MiXCR, one row per CDR3 protein. Of around 700,000 distinct CDR3 sequences detected, roughly 13% appear once; the ten largest clones hold around 0.76%. Here the sequenced sample was PBMCs, taken before TCRalphabeta/CD19-depleted stem cell transplant. The receptor source for this set is a girl aged 2-9 years with congenital amegakaryocytic thrombocytopenia, due to receive a stem cell transplant. CDR3s include the opening cysteine and the closing phenylalanine or tryptophan. Each record gives: clone size, V gene, J gene, D gene, CDR3 protein, CDR3 DNA. D genes are given only for firm matches. Size tells how often a clone was seen (once, few, many) or the class of an expanded clone, and some rows leave it out.

many	TRBV19	TRBJ2-1	-	CATGEYLSNEQFF	TGTGCCACCGGGGAATATCTTTCCAATGAGCAGTTCTTC
many	TRBV10-2	TRBJ2-3	TRBD2	CASMGTSSTDTQYF	TGCGCCAGCATGGGGACTAGCAGCACAGATACGCAGTATTTT
few	TRBV20-1	TRBJ2-1	-	CSASEEGLRDEQFF	TGCAGTGCTTCAGAGGAGGGTTTGCGCGATGAGCAGTTCTTC
many	TRBV20-1	TRBJ2-2	-	CSARGWDINTGELFF	TGCAGTGCTAGAGGGTGGGACATTAACACCGGGGAGCTGTTTTTT
few	TRBV7-9	TRBJ2-2	-	CASTHRAAPNTGELFF	TGTGCCAGCACCCATAGGGCCGCGCCGAACACCGGGGAGCTGTTTTTT
-	TRBV5-1	TRBJ2-7	-	CASSLALTGDLYEQYF	TGCGCCAGCAGCTTGGCCCTGACAGGAGACCTCTACGAGCAGTACTTC
few	TRBV3-1	TRBJ2-6	TRBD2	CASSPWTSHSGANVLTF	TGTGCCAGCAGCCCTTGGACTAGCCACTCTGGGGCCAACGTCCTGACTTTC
many	TRBV10-2	TRBJ1-6	-	CASTAVNQRDSPLHF	TGCGCCAGCACGGCAGTTAATCAACGGGATTCACCCCTCCACTTT
-	TRBV5-5	TRBJ2-5	TRBD1	CASSLYHRGEETQYF	TGTGCCAGCAGCCTATATCACAGGGGGGAAGAGACCCAGTACTTC
-	TRBV28	TRBJ2-1	TRBD1	CASSLLAGGPNEYNEQFF	TGTGCCAGCAGTTTATTGGCAGGGGGCCCGAATGAGTACAATGAGCAGTTCTTC
-	TRBV7-2	TRBJ2-1	-	CASDIRGAPGEQFF	TGTGCCAGCGATATCCGGGGCGCTCCGGGTGAGCAGTTCTTC
-	TRBV20-1	TRBJ2-5	-	CSAATRQRPETQYF	TGCAGTGCCGCGACGCGTCAGCGACCAGAGACCCAGTACTTC
few	TRBV4-1	TRBJ1-5	-	CASSPLGGRRNQPQHF	TGCGCCAGCAGCCCCCTTGGTGGAAGGCGCAATCAGCCCCAGCATTTT
many	TRBV6-5	TRBJ2-1	TRBD1	CASSYRDRGYEQFF	TGTGCCAGCAGTTACCGGGACAGGGGCTATGAGCAGTTCTTC
many	TRBV12-3/TRBV12-4	TRBJ1-6	-	CASSLVPGEYSPLHF	TGTGCCAGCAGTTTAGTCCCAGGGGAGTATTCACCCCTCCACTTT
many	TRBV10-3	TRBJ2-5	TRBD1	CAISEPTWMSDRAQETQYF	TGTGCCATCAGTGAGCCGACCTGGATGTCGGACAGGGCGCAAGAGACCCAGTACTTC
-	TRBV6-6	TRBJ2-1	-	CAMGGWDEQFF	TGTGCCATGGGAGGTTGGGATGAGCAGTTCTTC
few	TRBV5-1	TRBJ2-5	-	CASSLGRGGEETQYF	TGCGCCAGCAGCTTGGGAAGGGGCGGCGAGGAGACCCAGTACTTC
many	TRBV6-5	TRBJ1-1	-	CASSYSPDMNTEAFF	TGTGCCAGCAGTTACTCGCCGGACATGAACACTGAAGCTTTCTTT
-	TRBV15	TRBJ1-1	-	CATSSTLALSGGTEAFF	TGTGCCACCAGCAGCACACTCGCACTATCGGGGGGCACTGAAGCTTTCTTT
-	TRBV5-1	TRBJ2-2	-	CASSLSGVSGELFF	TGCGCCAGCAGCTTGTCGGGGGTCAGCGGGGAGCTGTTTTTT
-	TRBV6-5	TRBJ2-7	-	CASSYNQGEVGYEQYF	TGTGCCAGCAGTTACAATCAGGGAGAGGTTGGCTACGAGCAGTACTTC
few	TRBV7-9	TRBJ2-1	TRBD2	CASSPGSGSSYNEQFF	TGTGCCAGCAGCCCGGGAAGCGGGAGCTCCTACAATGAGCAGTTCTTC
few	TRBV5-1	TRBJ2-1	-	CASSSAISNRGGEQFF	TGCGCCAGCAGCTCGGCGATATCGAACAGGGGAGGTGAGCAGTTCTTC
-	TRBV7-9	TRBJ2-2	-	CASSLVSPGELFF	TGTGCCAGCAGCTTAGTGAGTCCCGGGGAGCTGTTTTTT
many	TRBV7-9	TRBJ2-3	-	CAAAADTDTQYF	TGTGCCGCAGCAGCGGACACAGATACGCAGTATTTT
-	TRBV4-1	TRBJ2-2	TRBD2	CASSLGLGNGELFF	TGCGCCAGCAGCCTGGGACTAGGAAACGGGGAGCTGTTTTTT
few	TRBV3-1	TRBJ2-1	TRBD2	CASSPGLADEQFF	TGTGCCAGCAGCCCTGGACTAGCTGATGAGCAGTTCTTC
many	TRBV5-1	TRBJ2-4	TRBD2	CASSPMVVAGELAKNIQYF	TGCGCCAGCAGCCCCATGGTGGTAGCGGGAGAACTAGCCAAAAACATTCAGTACTTC
many	TRBV12-3/TRBV12-4	TRBJ2-7	-	CASIRAGFDEQYF	TGTGCCTCAATCCGGGCAGGCTTCGACGAGCAGTACTTC
-	TRBV7-9	TRBJ2-7	TRBD1	CASSSYPQGADEQYF	TGTGCCAGCAGCTCTTATCCACAGGGGGCTGACGAGCAGTACTTC
many	TRBV12-3/TRBV12-4	TRBJ2-7	-	CASSFSGYEQYF	TGTGCCAGCAGTTTTAGTGGCTACGAGCAGTACTTC
-	TRBV25-1	TRBJ2-5	-	CASSDLAYQETQYF	TGTGCCAGCAGTGACTTGGCTTACCAAGAGACCCAGTACTTC
few	TRBV25-1	TRBJ2-7	TRBD2	CASSDRDYSYEQYF	TGTGCCAGCAGTGACCGGGACTACTCCTACGAGCAGTACTTC
few	TRBV20-1	TRBJ2-1	TRBD2	CSAPPTSLDEQFF	TGCAGTGCTCCTCCGACTAGCCTCGATGAGCAGTTCTTC
many	TRBV20-1	TRBJ2-5	-	CSVTKEVQETQYF	TGCAGTGTGACTAAGGAAGTACAAGAGACCCAGTACTTC
few	TRBV9	TRBJ2-1	TRBD2	CASSPAGEAFEQFF	TGTGCCAGCAGCCCAGCGGGAGAGGCCTTTGAGCAGTTCTTC
-	TRBV20-1	TRBJ2-5	-	CCGGGKETQYF	TGCTGTGGAGGGGGAAAAGAGACCCAGTACTTC
many	TRBV15	TRBJ1-1	-	CATSRPILGTSNTEAFF	TGTGCCACCAGCAGACCGATCTTAGGGACTAGTAACACTGAAGCTTTCTTT
many	TRBV12-3/TRBV12-4	TRBJ2-7	-	CASSRGLSEQYF	TGTGCCAGCAGCCGAGGGTTATCCGAGCAGTACTTC
many	TRBV28	TRBJ2-1	TRBD2	CASSVQLAGVSYNEQFF	TGTGCCAGCAGTGTCCAACTAGCGGGAGTATCCTACAATGAGCAGTTCTTC